The 30 T cell receptor beta chains presented below share a single source sample, sequenced in a study of cytomegalovirus exposure and HLA in healthy donors. With 60 Vbeta and 13 Jbeta primers, the PCR was carried out. Sequencing was performed with immunoSEQ multiplex PCR; in TCRdb, only in-frame clones are kept and a portion is missing. The sample lists under 200,000 clones; 80% were seen once. Sequenced: PBMCs. The receptors come from a man aged 30 to 39 in good health and CMV-seronegative.

The chain joins TRBV5-6 to TRBJ2-7; 8 bases are a match to TRBD1. The V gene end was trimmed by 4 bases and the J gene end by 1 base; junction bases not matched to a gene: 16. Germline V gives CDR1 SGHDT, CDR2 YYEEEE. This CDR3 region has 18 residues. The CDR3 here is CASSQDPTWDRRSYEQYF. Here the CDR3 DNA reads TGTGCCAGCAGCCAGGACCCTACTTGGGACAGGCGTTCCTACGAGCAGTACTTC.

The CDR3, as DNA: TGTGCCAGCAGTGAAGCAGGCCCAGGGCTCTATGGCTACACCTTC. Encoded protein: CASSEAGPGLYGYTF. This chain uses TRBV6-1 with TRBJ1-2; the D gene is possibly TRBD1 (5 bases). Germline CDR1 and CDR2: MNHNS and SASEGT. V was shortened by 0 bases and J by 4 bases, with 12 bases between the two germline ends. The CDR3 is made up of 15 amino acids.

This clone showed up just once. The chain is built from TRBV2 and TRBJ1-2, with TRBD1 as a possible D gene (6 bases). The V gene's germline CDR1 is SNHLY and CDR2 FYNNEI. The ends were cut back, 10 bases at V and 0 bases at J, with 18 bases in the middle. The CDR3 spans 15 residues. The CDR3 loop reads CATGKGVLTNYGYTF. In DNA, the CDR3 is TGTGCCACCGGAAAGGGGGTCCTTACTAACTATGGCTACACCTTC.

The rearrangement links TRBV18 to TRBJ2-5; D gene ambiguous. This CDR3 spans 12 amino acids. The V end lost 3 bases, the J end lost 0 bases, and 2 bases lay between the germline ends. The germline V gene has CDR1 KGHSH and CDR2 LQKENI. CDR3 residues: CASSPNQETQYF. The DNA for the CDR3 is TGTGCCAGCTCACCCAACCAAGAGACCCAGTACTTC. Full variable domain (remainder filled in from reference TRBV18 and TRBJ2-5): NAGVMQNPRHLVRRRGQEARLRCSPMKGHSHVYWYRQLPEEGLKFMVYLQKENIIDESGMPKERFSAEFPKEGPSILRIQQVVRGDSAAYFCASSPNQETQYFGPGTRLLVL.

The J gene is TRBJ2-7, the V gene TRBV14, with TRBD1 matching 8 bases. J lost 5 bases, V lost 3 bases, and 6 bases had no gene match. The CDR3 is 14 residues long. Looked up from germline, CDR1 is SGHDN and CDR2 is FVKESK. CDR3 in amino acids: CASSQMGQAHEQYF. The CDR3 DNA is TGTGCCAGCAGCCAGATGGGACAGGCCCACGAGCAGTACTTC.

J is TRBJ1-6 and V is TRBV5-4; D unclear. CDR1 is SGHNT, CDR2 YYREEE, per germline (reference sequence). The CDR3 has 14 residues. Trimming removed 1 base at V and 11 bases at J, with 13 bases between. The CDR3 reads CASSLFGVTTPLHF. In DNA, the CDR3 is TGTGCCAGCAGCTTGTTCGGGGTCACGACACCCCTCCACTTT.

The chain employs TRBV4-1 and TRBJ1-5; 10 positions agree with TRBD1. CDR1 MGHRA and CDR2 YSYEKL come from the germline V gene. V dropped 3 bases and J dropped 3; count of bases not matched to a gene: 5. The CDR3 loop spans 16 amino acids. The CDR3 DNA sequence: TGCGCCAGCAGCCATCGGGACAGGGGAAACAATCAGCCCCAGCATTTT. The encoded protein is CASSHRDRGNNQPQHF.

The chain has TRBV10-3 and TRBJ1-6; 7 nucleotides align to TRBD1. Germline CDR1 ENHRY, CDR2 SYGVKD. CDR3 size: 15 residues. J gave up 0 bases and V 6 bases, and 2 bases lay outside the gene matches. The CDR3 DNA sequence: TGTGCCATCAGGGACAGGAGCTCCTATAATTCACCCCTCCACTTT. Residues: CAIRDRSSYNSPLHF.

The gene calls are TRBV9 and TRBJ2-2; the match to TRBD1 covers 10 bases. This CDR3 region has 17 residues. Germline CDR1 is SGDLS and CDR2 is YYNGEE. J lost 5 bases, V lost 0 bases, and 7 bases had no gene match. The CDR3: CASSVAAGQGETGELFF. The CDR3 nucleotides are TGTGCCAGCAGCGTAGCCGCCGGACAGGGGGAGACCGGGGAGCTGTTTTTT.

This rearrangement joins TRBV18 to TRBJ2-7, with TRBD1 matching over 11 bases. CDR3 length: 14 amino acids. Germline V lookup: CDR1 KGHSH, CDR2 LQKENI. With 4 bases clipped from V and 6 bases from J, the junction kept 5 bases outside the gene matches. The chain's CDR3 is CASSRGQGVGEQYF. The CDR3 DNA reads TGTGCCAGCTCACGGGGACAGGGGGTTGGCGAGCAGTACTTC.

The V call is TRBV11-3, the J call TRBJ2-7, with TRBD2 matching over 15 bases. From germline, CDR1 is SGHNT and CDR2 YENEEA. The V and J ends lost 4 bases and 6 bases, in that order; junction bases with no gene match: 4. The CDR3 contains 15 residues. CDR3 nucleotides: TGTGCCAGCAGCTCGACGGGACTAGCGGGAGGCGAGCAGTACTTC. Residues: CASSSTGLAGGEQYF.

The chain recombines TRBV28 with TRBJ2-7, with a tentative D call TRBD2 (6 bases). Germline V lookup: CDR1 MDHEN, CDR2 SYDVKM. This CDR3 has 15 amino acids. With 6 bases removed from V and 2 bases from J, the gap between germline ends came to 17 bases. The CDR3 coding sequence is TGTGCCAGCAGACGTACTAGCCCCGCTACCTACGAGCAGTACTTC. The encoded protein is CASRRTSPATYEQYF.

This clone was observed a few times. This chain links TRBV12-2 with TRBJ1-1; the table's TRBD1 call for D was not verified on the DNA. TRBV12-2 is labeled a pseudogene. CDR3 length equals 16 residues. CDR3 bases: TGTGCAAGTCGGACATTGACAGGGGGTGATTACACTGAAGCTTTCTTT. Translated: CASRTLTGGDYTEAFF.

The chain combines TRBV4-1 with TRBJ2-7; D not certain. The V gene's germline CDR1 is MGHRA and CDR2 YSYEKL. The CDR3 is 14 amino acids. The V end lost 2 bases, the J end lost 3 bases, and 11 bases lay between the germline ends. The CDR3 coding sequence is TGCGCCAGCAGCCAATCCAGACTGAGCTACGAGCAGTACTTC. It specifies CASSQSRLSYEQYF.

The rearrangement uses TRBV19 and TRBJ2-7; TRBD2 is a possible D gene (5 bases). Trimming stripped 6 bases from V and 7 bases from J, with 16 bases between. Germline values: CDR1 LNHDA, CDR2 SQIVND (reference sequence). The CDR3 spans 13 residues. The CDR3 reads CASRPDGLTEQYF. For the CDR3, the DNA is TGTGCCAGTAGGCCGGACGGACTTACGGAGCAGTACTTC.

V and J are TRBV4-1 and TRBJ2-2; 11 bases align to TRBD1. The length of the CDR3 is 18 residues. The V and J ends lost 0 bases and 7 bases, in that order; junction bases with no gene match: 10. Germline V CDR1 and CDR2: MGHRA, YSYEKL. CDR3 nucleotides: TGCGCCAGCAGCCAAGAATTTCCGGGACAGGGGGGAGACGGGGAGCTGTTTTTT. Its translation is CASSQEFPGQGGDGELFF.

The chain combines TRBV7-2 with TRBJ2-5; a weak D match, TRBD2 (6 bases). Trimming removed 0 bases from V and 7 bases from J, with 12 bases in between. The CDR3 is 14 residues long. Germline CDR1 reads SGHTA; CDR2 reads FQGNSA. The CDR3: CASSLAGGTGTQYF. The DNA of the CDR3 is TGTGCCAGCAGCTTAGCGGGAGGTACAGGGACCCAGTACTTC.

V is TRBV5-1 and J is TRBJ2-3; 8 positions match TRBD1. The CDR3 has 16 residues. With 4 bases clipped from V and 2 bases from J, the junction kept 9 bases outside the gene matches. Per the germline V gene, CDR1 is SGHRS and CDR2 is YFSETQ. CDR3 DNA: TGCGCCAGCAGCCAGGGGACAGGTAGGGCCACAGATACGCAGTATTTT. This sequence encodes CASSQGTGRATDTQYF.

The V and J genes are TRBV5-1 and TRBJ2-7; TRBD1 aligns across 10 bases. Trimming cost V 5 bases and J 1 base; bases outside gene matches: 12. Germline CDR1 is SGHRS and CDR2 is YFSETQ. This CDR3 is built from 17 residues. Written as DNA, the CDR3 is TGCGCCAGCAGTCATGGCCTGGGACAGGGGCGATCCTACGAGCAGTACTTC. Translation gives CASSHGLGQGRSYEQYF.

The J gene is TRBJ2-7, the V gene TRBV28, with a tentative D call TRBD1 (5 bases). The CDR3 runs 13 residues. V was clipped by 6 bases and J by 4 bases, with 13 bases between them. From germline, CDR1 is MDHEN and CDR2 SYDVKM. CDR3 in amino acids: CASRRPGMYEQYF. CDR3 sequence (DNA): TGTGCCAGCAGACGGCCAGGGATGTACGAGCAGTACTTC.

Note on this clone: The junction departs from the called germline gene at one end, perhaps through a read error. This sequence joins TRBV7-7 and TRBJ2-1, with TRBD1 as a possible D gene (7 bases). From germline, CDR1 is SSHAT and CDR2 FNYEAQ (reference sequence). The length of the CDR3 is 15 residues. As DNA, the CDR3 is TGTGCTAGCAGCTTAGCGGCAGGGGGTGGGAATGAGCAGTTCTTC. Protein: CASSLAAGGGNEQFF.

The V call is TRBV19, the J call TRBJ2-7, with 9 nucleotides matching TRBD1. Germline-derived CDR1 and CDR2 are LNHDA and SQIVND (reference sequence). The CDR3 runs to 15 residues. Trimming cost V 5 bases and J 1 base; bases outside gene matches: 6. The CDR3 sequence is CASSFVGQGSYEQYF. In nucleotides, the CDR3 is TGTGCCAGTAGTTTTGTGGGACAGGGATCCTACGAGCAGTACTTC.

The rearrangement links TRBV28 to TRBJ2-3; the match to TRBD2 covers 12 bases. Germline V gene sequence: CDR1 MDHEN, CDR2 SYDVKM. The J segment lost 2 bases and the V segment lost 2 bases, leaving 8 bases of the junction unmatched. This CDR3 is built from 18 residues. CDR3 in amino acids: CASSLVLAGGQDTDTQYF. DNA of the CDR3: TGTGCCAGCAGTTTAGTACTAGCGGGAGGACAGGACACAGATACGCAGTATTTT.

The chain couples TRBV19 to TRBJ2-5; D possibly corresponds to TRBD1 (6 bases). The V gene's germline CDR1 is LNHDA and CDR2 SQIVND (reference sequence). This CDR3 spans 14 amino acids. The V end lost 4 bases, the J end lost 0 bases, and 9 bases lay between the germline ends. In nucleotides, the CDR3 is TGTGCCAGTAGTACGACAGGAAACCAAGAGACCCAGTACTTC. Its protein is CASSTTGNQETQYF.

The V call is TRBV9, the J call TRBJ2-7, with a weak D call TRBD2 (5 bases). CDR1 is SGDLS, CDR2 YYNGEE, per germline. This CDR3 region has 14 residues. Trimming removed 2 bases from V and 6 bases from J, with 15 bases in between. The CDR3 DNA is TGTGCCAGCAGCGTTCGCCGGGAAGGGTTCGAGCAGTACTTC. As protein: CASSVRREGFEQYF.

The rearrangement uses TRBV20-1 and TRBJ1-1, with D uncertain. The CDR3 sequence is 11 residues long. The V gene lost 5 bases and the J gene lost 6 bases, with 10 bases spanning the gap. The V gene's germline CDR1 is DFQATT and CDR2 SNEGSKA (reference sequence). Here the CDR3 reads CSALDVPEAFF. The CDR3 DNA reads TGCAGTGCTCTAGACGTCCCTGAAGCTTTCTTT.

The chain recombines TRBV6-5 with TRBJ1-4, with 9 bases identical to TRBD1. CDR3 length equals 15 residues. Trimming cost V 2 bases and J 2 bases; bases outside gene matches: 0. CDR1 MNHEY and CDR2 SVGAGI come from the germline V gene. Here the CDR3 reads CASSYTGGTNEKLFF. CDR3 DNA: TGTGCCAGCAGTTACACAGGGGGCACTAATGAAAAACTGTTTTTT.

This clone appeared a few times. The V call is TRBV6-5, the J call TRBJ2-1; no firm D call. Germline CDR1 reads MNHEY; CDR2 reads SVGAGI. V lost 0 bases to trimming and J lost 0 bases, with 9 bases between them. The CDR3 loop spans 16 amino acids. The chain's CDR3 is CASSYSPELSYNEQFF. CDR3 DNA sequence: TGTGCCAGCAGTTACTCCCCTGAACTCTCCTACAATGAGCAGTTCTTC.

A few counts support this clone. This chain joins TRBV4-1 and TRBJ2-6, with 9 bases fitting TRBD1. V dropped 2 bases and J dropped 0; count of bases not matched to a gene: 8. The V gene's germline CDR1 is MGHRA and CDR2 YSYEKL. This CDR3 has 19 residues. DNA of the CDR3: TGCGCCAGCAGCCAACAAGGACAGGGGTCGCTCTCTGGGGCCAACGTCCTGACTTTC. Translating gives CASSQQGQGSLSGANVLTF.

This clone has a single count. The rearrangement links TRBV30 to TRBJ1-2, with 7 bases that match TRBD1. CDR3 length: 13 amino acids. Trimming removed 0 bases from V and 4 bases from J; junction bases left unmatched: 2. Germline assignment: CDR1 GTSNPN and CDR2 SVGIG (reference sequence). The CDR3 bases are TGTGCCTGGAGTGTGGAGGGGGCCTATGGCTACACCTTC. It is translated as CAWSVEGAYGYTF.